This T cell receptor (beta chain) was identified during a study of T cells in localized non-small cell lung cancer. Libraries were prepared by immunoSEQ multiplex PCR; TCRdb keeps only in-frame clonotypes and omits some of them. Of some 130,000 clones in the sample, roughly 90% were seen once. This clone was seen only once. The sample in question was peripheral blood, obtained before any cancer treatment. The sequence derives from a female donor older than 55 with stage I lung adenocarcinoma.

The CDR3 loop reads CASSLRPSGDNRRLSTDTQYF. CDR3 DNA sequence: TGCGCCAGCAGCTTGAGGCCCTCCGGGGACAATCGGAGGCTCAGCACAGATACGCAGTATTTT. The V gene is TRBV5-1, the J gene TRBJ2-3; the D gene is possibly TRBD1 (6 bases). V gave up 1 base and J gave up 0 bases, with 27 bases separating them. Looked up from germline, CDR1 is SGHRS and CDR2 is YFSETQ. The length of the CDR3 is 21 residues.